Reported below is one TCR beta chain. The authors' processing: The assay estimated nucleated cells by amplifying reference gene primers. The data were produced by immunoSEQ multiplex PCR, yet TCRdb's version contains in-frame clones alone and is incomplete. The DNA gave D and trimming, while V, J and clone size come from that table. The repertoire has almost 200,000 clones, around 92% of them found once; the top ten carry around 8%. Clinical history reported by participants formed the basis on which cohorts were assigned. Trimming took 5 bases from V and 1 from J; bases not matched to a gene: 1. Germline CDR1 MNHEY, CDR2 SVGAGI. The CDR3 sequence is 14 residues long. The data were obtained in a study of blood T cell repertoires in COVID-19.

This chain joins TRBV6-5 and TRBJ1-1; TRBD1 matches at 10 bases. Sequenced input: PBMCs or T cells enriched from blood (not recorded which). This sequence was found in a woman aged 18-29 years who had recovered from COVID-19. The CDR3 DNA reads as TGTGCCAGCAGTAGACAGGGGGCGAACACTGAAGCTTTCTTT. Translated: CASSRQGANTEAFF.